A selection of T cell receptor beta chains follows, all from one sample in a study of Tregs in tolerant kidney transplant recipients. Repertoires were generated with immunoSEQ multiplex PCR, while TCRdb's copy carries only in-frame clones and drops some. The sample consists of nearly 50,000 clones, around nine tenths of them appearing once. Sequences were derived from CD8+ T cells from blood (PBMCs), sampled 12 months after the transplant. Every receptor here comes from a human patient who received a combined kidney and bone marrow transplant. Some T cells may arise from the graft donor. Both conserved end residues are part of each CDR3. D genes are given only for firm matches.

TRBD1	TRBV20-1	10	TRBJ2-1	TGCAGGAATAGGAACAGGGGGGAGTTCTTC	CRNRNRGEFF
-	TRBV6-6	13	TRBJ2-1	TGTGCCAGCAGTTTTGACAGATACAATGAGCAGTTCTTC	CASSFDRYNEQFF
-	TRBV9	15	TRBJ1-4	TGTGCCAGCAGCGTAGGGGGGGGTCTCGGAGAAAAACTGTTTTTT	CASSVGGGLGEKLFF
TRBD2	TRBV29-1	14	TRBJ2-1	TGCAGCGTTGTAGCGGGAGCGGTCTACAATGAGCAGTTCTTC	CSVVAGAVYNEQFF
TRBD1	TRBV19	14	TRBJ1-5	TGTGCCAGTAGGTTGGACAGGGAAGATCAGCCCCAGCATTTT	CASRLDREDQPQHF
-	TRBV7-9	13	TRBJ2-7	TGTGCCAGCAGCAGCGGAGTCTCCTACGAGCAGTACTTC	CASSSGVSYEQYF
-	TRBV19	16	TRBJ1-5	TGTGCCAGTATCGTTTCCGTTGGGGGGATCAATCAGCCCCAGCATTTT	CASIVSVGGINQPQHF
-	TRBV15	15	TRBJ2-7	TGTGCCACCAGCAGCCTCAGGGGGGCCATCTACGAGCAGTACTTC	CATSSLRGAIYEQYF
-	TRBV27	13	TRBJ2-3	TGTGCCAGCAGTTTACACCGAGCAGATACGCAGTATTTT	CASSLHRADTQYF
-	TRBV28	13	TRBJ2-2	TGTGCCAGCAGACAGGTCAACACCGGGGAGCTGTTTTTT	CASRQVNTGELFF
-	TRBV13	15	TRBJ1-1	TGTGCCAGCAGCTTCCCCAGTGATATGAACACTGAAGCTTTCTTT	CASSFPSDMNTEAFF
TRBD1	TRBV6-1	19	TRBJ2-5	TGTGCCAGCAGTGCCAGGATCGTTCCGGGACAGGCGCCCAAAGAGACCCAGTACTTC	CASSARIVPGQAPKETQYF
TRBD2	TRBV7-2	16	TRBJ2-3	TGTGCCAGCATCCCCCTTGTGGCGGGAGTTGCGGATACGCAGTATTTT	CASIPLVAGVADTQYF
TRBD2	TRBV4-1	15	TRBJ2-7	TGCGCCAGCGCCTCCGGGACTAGCGGGTCGTACGAGCAGTACTTC	CASASGTSGSYEQYF
TRBD2	TRBV4-3	16	TRBJ2-5	TGCGCCAGCAGCCAAGATCCTAGCGGAATACAAGAGACCCAGTACTTC	CASSQDPSGIQETQYF
-	TRBV27	14	TRBJ1-2	TGTGCCAGCAGCGTCCGGGGTTTAGGATATGGCTACACCTTC	CASSVRGLGYGYTF
-	TRBV30	13	TRBJ2-1	TGTGCCTCCCAAGACAGGTCCCAGTATGAGCAGTTCTTC	CASQDRSQYEQFF
-	TRBV28	13	TRBJ1-2	TGTGCCAGCAGTTTAATCGCCAGCTATGGCTACACCTTC	CASSLIASYGYTF